This T cell receptor beta chain was found in a study of neurological immune-mediated disorders. Study-level findings and limits: It was HTLV-1-associated myelopathy that showed the most TCR clonal expansion, while multiple sclerosis showed the least, falling below healthy controls.

Each CDR3 protein gets one entry after TCRdb re-called the 5' RACE reads with MiXCR. The sample carries 50,000 or so distinct CDR3 sequences, 3% to 3.5% recorded once. This clonotype occurred many times. The antigen remains unidentified. This CDR3 comprises 16 residues. J gave up 4 bases and V 5 bases, and 11 bases lay outside the gene matches. Germline-derived CDR1 and CDR2 are MNHNY and SVGAGI (reference sequence). This receptor was obtained from a man aged 35 to 55 with multiple sclerosis. V gene TRBV6-6 combines with J gene TRBJ2-1, with 7 bases that match TRBD1. Sequencing used PBMCs. The CDR3: CASSLRPGQRYNEQFF. The CDR3 region has the DNA TGTGCCAGCAGTCTTAGACCGGGACAGAGGTACAATGAGCAGTTCTTC.